This T cell receptor beta chain was identified in a study of neurological immune-mediated disorders. The study's findings and limits: The greatest degree of TCR clonal expansion was observed in HTLV-1-associated myelopathy, with the lowest in multiple sclerosis, below that of healthy controls. Across subjects, no CDR3 amino acid sequence appeared in expanded clones of more than one subject, a finding that suggested private repertoires in all groups.

Each TCR transcript was tagged with a 10-nucleotide random UMI during 5'RACE. In TCRdb, the 5' RACE reads were re-called with MiXCR into one record per CDR3 protein. Of approximately 48,000 distinct CDR3 sequences in the sample, 10% to 13% were seen once. This clonotype occurred many times. What it recognizes is unknown. This CDR3 comprises 17 residues. V was pared by 10 bases and J by 7 bases, with 32 bases between. Germline-derived CDR1 and CDR2 are MNHEY and SMNVEV (reference sequence). The unsorted libraries were generated from a total of 2 million PBMCs, which had been stored in RNAlater at -80 C.

Material for sequencing was PBMCs. This TCR came from a man between 65 and 80 years old with HTLV-1-associated myelopathy (HAM/TSP). This chain links TRBV27 with TRBJ2-7, with a weak D call TRBD1 (7 bases). CDR3 nucleotide sequence: TGTGCCATCCAGACAGGGCAAACGGTAGCTAGCGCCGGGGAGCAGTACTTC. Its protein product is CAIQTGQTVASAGEQYF.